One and the same sample provided the 9 T cell receptor beta chains below, sequenced in a study of T cell repertoires in cytomegalovirus infection. These TCRs are of unknown antigen specificity. TCRdb analysed the reads with MiXCR anew, one entry per CDR3 protein. The data show approximately 730,000 distinct CDR3 sequences, 29% seen once. Sequenced material: cultured CD8+ T cells from PBMCs, taken from culture after CMV antigen stimulation. The source of these receptors is a human donor in good health (CMV status not recorded). Some clones in this sample may be carry-over from other donors' samples.

This clonotype was seen a single time. The chain couples TRBV20-1 to TRBJ2-5; TRBD2 might be the D (5 bases). Germline lookup yields CDR1 DFQATT and CDR2 SNEGSKA (reference sequence). This CDR3 contains 13 residues. The ends were cut back, 6 bases at V and 0 bases at J, with 11 bases in the middle. CDR3 DNA sequence: TGCAGTGCCAGCAGAGGGTACCAAGAGACCCAGTACTTC. Its translation: CSASRGYQETQYF.

This chain joins TRBV15 and TRBJ2-4, with D possibly being TRBD1 (6 bases). The CDR3 has 14 residues. The ends were cut back, 0 bases at V and 4 bases at J, with 7 bases in the middle. CDR1 is LNHNV and CDR2 is YYDKDF in the germline V gene (reference sequence). The CDR3 DNA is TGTGCCACCAGCAGAGATACAGGGAAAAACATTCAGTACTTC. Protein sequence: CATSRDTGKNIQYF.

The table lists this clonotype with a few counts. V gene TRBV7-9 combines with J gene TRBJ2-1; 8 bases agree with TRBD1. Germline-derived CDR1 and CDR2 are SEHNR and FQNEAQ (reference sequence). The length of the CDR3 is 16 residues. V lost 5 bases and J lost 5; bases outside the gene matches: 11. Here the CDR3 DNA reads TGTGCCAGCAGCACTCACCAACAGGGGGTGAACAATGAGCAGTTCTTC. Protein: CASSTHQQGVNNEQFF.

The chain is built from TRBV20-1 and TRBJ2-2; TRBD1 aligns across 8 bases. Trimming removed 6 bases from V and 0 bases from J; junction bases left unmatched: 6. The CDR3 contains 15 residues. Germline V gene lookup returns CDR1 DFQATT and CDR2 SNEGSKA (reference sequence). CDR3 in amino acids: CSAPGQGANTGELFF. In nucleotides, the CDR3 is TGCAGTGCCCCAGGACAGGGCGCGAACACCGGGGAGCTGTTTTTT.

This clonotype was picked up a small number of times. The chain has TRBV7-9 and TRBJ1-1; perhaps TRBD1 as D (5 bases). The CDR3 is made up of 12 amino acids. CDR1 SEHNR and CDR2 FQNEAQ come from the germline V gene (reference sequence). Trimming stripped 5 bases from V and 11 bases from J, with 15 bases between. The CDR3 reads CASSPGKGLAFF. In DNA form, the CDR3 reads TGTGCCAGCAGCCCGGGGAAGGGGTTGGCTTTCTTT.

This rearrangement joins TRBV7-2 to TRBJ2-1; no clear D. Per the germline V gene, CDR1 is SGHTA and CDR2 is FQGNSA. Deletions cut 2 bases from V and 4 bases from J, with 18 bases between. The CDR3 sequence is 17 residues long. The CDR3 DNA reads as TGTGCCAGCAGCTTAAACCCCGCAGCACCCGCTTACAATGAGCAGTTCTTC. It is translated as CASSLNPAAPAYNEQFF.

In its sample, this clonotype was seen once. A read error may explain this, as a much larger clone is one base away. The chain carries TRBV7-9 and TRBJ2-3; D not resolved. V shed 2 bases and J shed 4 bases, with 4 bases lying between them. There are 12 residues in the CDR3. The germline gives CDR1 SEHNR, CDR2 FQNEAQ (reference sequence). The CDR3 region is CASSLIPDTQYF. CDR3 DNA: TGTGCCAGCAGCTTAATCCCAGATACGCAGTATTTT.

This clonotype was counted only a few times. The genes are TRBV5-6 and TRBJ2-1, with 12 bases identical to TRBD2. V trimming: 0 bases; J trimming: 5 bases; junction bases outside the gene matches: 3. The CDR3 contains 16 residues. CDR1 SGHDT and CDR2 YYEEEE come from the germline V gene. In nucleotides, the CDR3 is TGTGCCAGCAGCTTGGGGACTAGCGGGGTTCACAATGAGCAGTTCTTC. Its protein is CASSLGTSGVHNEQFF.

V is TRBV18 and J is TRBJ2-7; D tentatively reads TRBD1 or TRBD2 (6 bases each). The CDR3 covers 15 residues. Germline V gives CDR1 KGHSH, CDR2 LQKENI. Trimming took off 3 bases at V and 2 bases at J, with 14 bases between the two ends. The CDR3 loop is CASSPGGRTPYEQYF. CDR3 in DNA: TGTGCCAGCTCACCGGGGGGCAGAACTCCCTACGAGCAGTACTTC.